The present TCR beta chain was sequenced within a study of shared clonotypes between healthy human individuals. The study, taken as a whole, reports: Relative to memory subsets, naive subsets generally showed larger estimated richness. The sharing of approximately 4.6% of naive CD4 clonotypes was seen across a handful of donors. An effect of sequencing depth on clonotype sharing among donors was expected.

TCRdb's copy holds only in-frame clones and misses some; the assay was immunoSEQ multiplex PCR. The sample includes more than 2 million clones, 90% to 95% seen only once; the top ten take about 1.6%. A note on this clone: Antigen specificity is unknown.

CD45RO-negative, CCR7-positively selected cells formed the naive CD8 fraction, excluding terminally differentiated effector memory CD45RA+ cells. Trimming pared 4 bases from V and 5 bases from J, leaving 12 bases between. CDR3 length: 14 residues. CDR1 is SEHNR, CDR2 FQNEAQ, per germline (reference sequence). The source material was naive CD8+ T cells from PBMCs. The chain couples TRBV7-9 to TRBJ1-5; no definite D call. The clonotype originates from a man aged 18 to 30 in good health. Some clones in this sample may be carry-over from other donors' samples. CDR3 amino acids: CASSSKGLDQPQHF. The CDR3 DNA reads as TGTGCCAGCAGCTCGAAAGGCCTAGATCAGCCCCAGCATTTT.